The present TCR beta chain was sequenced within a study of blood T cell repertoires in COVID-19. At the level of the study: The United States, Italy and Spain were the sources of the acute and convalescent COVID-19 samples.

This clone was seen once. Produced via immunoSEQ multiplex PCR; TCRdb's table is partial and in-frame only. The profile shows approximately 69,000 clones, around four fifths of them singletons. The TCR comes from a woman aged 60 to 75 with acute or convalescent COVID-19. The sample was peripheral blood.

DNA for the CDR3: TGTGCCAGCAGGCTAGGTCCTACCTACGAGCAGTACTTC. Amino acid sequence: CASRLGPTYEQYF. The rearrangement joins TRBV6-5 to TRBJ2-7; D remains unclear. Per the germline V gene, CDR1 is MNHEY and CDR2 is SVGAGI. Trimming shortened V by 6 bases and J by 2 bases, and 11 bases separated the two germline ends. This CDR3 is 13 amino acids long.